These 11 T cell receptor beta chains were all obtained from the same sample, sequenced in a study of tumor and adjacent non-tumor tissue in lung cancer. The library came from three nested PCR rounds adapted from ARM-PCR protocols. TCRdb reanalysed the multiplex PCR reads using MiXCR and keeps one entry per CDR3 protein. The data show some 80,000 distinct CDR3 sequences, approximately 82% seen once. No cell sorting was done before RNA was extracted from the tissue. More than 3 cm separated this lung sample from the edge of the tumor. Sequencing input: distant non-tumor lung tissue. Source of these receptors: a man in his 70s with non-small cell lung cancer.

This clonotype has a count of ten or more. CDR3: CSVAEGRNEQFF. CDR3 bases: TGCAGCGTTGCCGAGGGTAGGAATGAGCAGTTCTTC. The rearrangement joins TRBV29-1 to TRBJ2-1; D possibly corresponds to TRBD2 (5 bases). CDR1 is SQVTM and CDR2 is ANQGSEA in the germline V gene. The CDR3 length is 12 residues. V dropped 4 bases and J dropped 7 bases, with 11 bases sitting between them.

This clonotype has at least ten counts. The chain employs TRBV6-5 and TRBJ1-5; D perhaps matches TRBD1 (6 bases). The germline gives CDR1 MNHEY, CDR2 SVGAGI. Between the trimmed V and J ends, which lost 6 bases and 3 bases, there was a span of 9 bases. There are 13 residues in the CDR3. CDR3 nucleotide sequence: TGTGCCAGCAGAACAGGGCACAATCAGCCCCAGCATTTT. It specifies CASRTGHNQPQHF.

As regards this clonotype: A junction end diverges from the germline sequence, so it may reflect a read error. The chain joins TRBV6-2 or TRBV6-3 to TRBJ1-2; a possible D gene is TRBD1 (5 bases). Germline lookup yields CDR1 MNHEY and CDR2 SVGEGT. The CDR3 spans 14 residues. CDR3 DNA sequence: TGTGCCAGCAGTATCGGGACCTCTTTCTATGGCTATACCTTC. Amino acid sequence: CASSIGTSFYGYTF.

This clonotype was recorded at least ten times. The chain links TRBV12-3 or TRBV12-4 to TRBJ1-3, with a weak D call TRBD1 (6 bases). This CDR3 has 14 amino acids. Trimming took off 3 bases at V and 3 bases at J, with 9 bases between the two ends. In DNA, the CDR3 is TGTGCCAGCAGTTTTGGAGGGGGTGGAAACACCATATATTTT. Residues: CASSFGGGGNTIYF.

Concerning this clonotype itself: One end of the junction does not line up with germline, which may come from a read error. The chain recombines TRBV4-1 with TRBJ1-2; TRBD1 matches at 9 bases. The CDR3 consists of 15 residues. Germline lookup yields CDR1 MGHRA and CDR2 YSYEKL. The CDR3 nucleotides read TGCGCCAGCAGCCCCCTCCCGGGACAGGGATACGGCTACGCCTTC. Protein sequence: CASSPLPGQGYGYAF.

The chain has TRBV29-1 and TRBJ1-2; tentative D call: TRBD1 (6 bases). The CDR3 is 16 amino acids. Germline V gives CDR1 SQVTM, CDR2 ANQGSEA. CDR3 coding DNA: TGCAGTATCGCACGAATTGACAGGTTCGGGTCGGAAGGCTACACCTTC. This translates into CSIARIDRFGSEGYTF.

The sample holds a few counts of this clonotype. The chain couples TRBV5-1 to TRBJ2-7; D is ambiguous. The CDR3 sequence is 11 residues long. V shed 3 bases and J shed 3 bases, with 4 bases lying between them. Germline V CDR1 and CDR2: SGHRS, YFSETQ. The CDR3 reads CASSCGYEQYF. The CDR3 DNA follows: TGCGCCAGCAGCTGCGGCTACGAGCAGTACTTC.

For this clonotype: An end of the junction differs from the germline gene, which may be a read error. The J gene is TRBJ2-3, the V gene TRBV11-3, with D uncertain. The germline CDR1 and CDR2 sequences are SGHNT and YENEEA. The CDR3 spans 15 residues. This CDR3 is CASTHREVSTDTQYF. DNA of the CDR3: TGTGCCAGCACCCATAGGGAAGTAAGCACAGATACGCAATATTTT.

Points on this clonotype: This could be a read error, since a much larger clone is one nucleotide away. J is TRBJ1-2 and V is TRBV10-3; D is unresolved. This CDR3 comprises 15 residues. Between the trimmed V and J ends, which lost 0 bases and 5 bases, there was a span of 13 bases. From germline, CDR1 is ENHRY and CDR2 SYGVKD. The CDR3, as DNA: TGTGCCATCAGTGAGTCTAGCGAGGACTTTTATGGCTACACCTTC. Amino acids: CAISESSEDFYGYTF.

Comment on this clonotype: One end of the junction fails to match germline, which may point to a read error. The J gene is TRBJ2-7, the V gene TRBV5-5, with 8 bases matching TRBD2. The CDR3 contains 15 residues. The germline CDR1 and CDR2 sequences are SGHKS and YYEKEE (reference sequence). CDR3 coding DNA: TGTGCCAGTATCAACCCCAGCGGGAGTAGTCAGGAGCATTACTTC. As protein: CASINPSGSSQEHYF.

Remarks on this clonotype: The junction shows a germline mismatch at one end, possibly a read error. J is TRBJ2-2 and V is TRBV6-6; maybe TRBD1 (6 bases). Germline CDR1 reads MNHNY; CDR2 reads SVGAGI (reference sequence). This CDR3 has 15 amino acids. Here the CDR3 DNA reads TGTGTCAGCAGACAGGCTATTGGGAACACCGGGGAGCTGTTTTTT. Translation gives CVSRQAIGNTGELFF.